This T cell receptor (beta chain) was sequenced for a study of identifying expanded T cells in peripheral blood (dated by TCRdb to the late 2010s). Regarding the complete study: Technical replicates were generated by sequencing separate aliquots of the same genomic DNA pool, with four replicates compared pairwise.

The immunoSEQ Assay, which uses bias-controlled multiplex PCR amplification of genomic DNA, was used to profile TCRbeta CDR3 regions. Concerning the study's data processing: To quantify the absolute abundance of each unique TCRbeta CDR3 region, the sequences were collapsed and filtered. Differential abundance was assessed using a binomial (Fisher-equivalent) model and a beta-binomial model in which time-dependent variance fitted from healthy donors was added. Any clone with fewer than 5 combined templates was excluded, and a clone was called differentially abundant if its Benjamini-Hochberg FDR was below 0.01. Using the form v = (b*log(k)+a)^2, the beta-binomial variance was modeled as a function of the total template count across the two samples. In TCRdb, the immuneACCESS table is reduced to in-frame sequences with V and J assigned. These tables do not hold every clone; where another copy was compared, an unresolved V gene accounts for under half, and the others remain unexplained. D and trimming were read from the DNA, whereas the V and J calls and clone size are those reported in that table. Across this sample there are approximately 57,000 clones, with over 85% seen only once. About 3.7% of the sample lies in the top ten.

During the collection period, no infections or other immune events were recorded for the healthy donors. Time-dependent variance in a beta-binomial model of T-cell clone differential abundance was calibrated using healthy-donor blood repertoires as a training cohort. The training cohort comprised roughly ten healthy donors, 3 female and 7 male. An age range of about 25 to 64 years, with an average of around 42 years, was recorded for the donors. Whole blood, obtained from a commercial supplier, was collected from each healthy donor at three time points spaced about 2 weeks apart. For immunosequencing, genomic DNA was extracted from unsorted whole blood. The paper as a whole reports these results and caveats: The authors expected biological variance in healthy repertoires might increase further over much longer intervals such as months to years. The binomial model flagged around 1.2 differentially abundant clones between technical replicates, compared with about 16 over roughly 2 weeks and 19 over four weeks. Variance in clone template counts between roughly two-week samples significantly increased with total template count across all healthy donors. Across all healthy-donor time intervals, the beta-binomial model significantly cut both the number of clones called differentially abundant and the false-positive rate.

Points on this clone: Its antigen is currently not known. No base-level quality is on record; no much larger clone is a single base apart.

The clonotype was recovered from a person aged 18 to 75 in good health. Sequencing used blood.

In nucleotides, the sequence is TGTGCCAGCAGTTTAGGGCGGCCCTGGGAGACCCAGTACTTC. This yields the protein CASSLGRPWETQYF. This receptor chain uses TRBV28 and TRBJ2-5; the D gene cannot be named for sure. The CDR3 runs 14 amino acids, cysteine and phenylalanine included. Just CDR3 DNA is preserved here, 42 bases in frame from base 1. Via the germline V gene, CDR1 is MDHEN and CDR2 SYDVKM. V loses 2 bases, J loses 5 bases, and the germline ends lie 12 bases apart.